A selection of T cell receptor beta chains follows, all from one sample in a study of regulatory T cells in long-lasting Graves disease. From the multiplex PCR reads, TCRdb called clonotypes with MiXCR, one entry per CDR3 protein. The sample holds 300,000 to 400,000 distinct CDR3 sequences, about a sixth seen once. The same specimen was also included in a second study, on T cells in Graves' hyperthyroidism and ophthalmopathy.

The sample here was peripheral blood mononuclear cells (PBMCs), taken at new diagnosis, from a patient treated with antithyroid drugs. These receptors were taken from a man aged 35 to 55 with Graves disease. The CDR3 runs from the conserved cysteine through the conserved F or W. Each record gives: V gene, clone size, J gene, D gene, CDR3 DNA, CDR3 protein. D genes are given only for firm matches. Clone size is shown for a subset of rows, as once, few, many or a class of expanded clone.

V: TRBV3-1
size: many
J: TRBJ1-2
D: TRBD1
DNA: TGTGCCAGCAGCCAGGCCGGGACAGGGTATGGCTACACCTTC
CDR3: CASSQAGTGYGYTF

V: TRBV4-1
size: few
J: TRBJ1-1
D: -
DNA: TGCGCCAGCAGCCAAGATTGGGGGGGAGGAGGCACTGAAGCTTTCTTT
CDR3: CASSQDWGGGGTEAFF

V: TRBV6-1
size: many
J: TRBJ2-1
D: TRBD1
DNA: TGTGCCAGCGGATGGACAGGGGGCTTGTCGCGTGAGCAGTTCTTC
CDR3: CASGWTGGLSREQFF

V: TRBV9
size: many
J: TRBJ2-3
D: -
DNA: TGTGCCAGCAGCGTAGCGGGGATGTCAGATACGCAGTATTTT
CDR3: CASSVAGMSDTQYF

V: TRBV28
size: many
J: TRBJ2-5
D: -
DNA: TGTGCCAGCATAGCTAGGGCCCAAGAGACCCAGTACTTC
CDR3: CASIARAQETQYF

V: TRBV28
size: -
J: TRBJ2-4
D: -
DNA: TGTGCCAGCAGTTTCGCAGGGGGGTCGAACATTCAGTACTTC
CDR3: CASSFAGGSNIQYF

V: TRBV28
size: many
J: TRBJ1-2
D: -
DNA: TGTGCCAGCAGTTTTTCTCAGGTTAACTATGGCTACACCTTC
CDR3: CASSFSQVNYGYTF

V: TRBV6-2/TRBV6-3
size: many
J: TRBJ1-4
D: -
DNA: TGTGCCAGCAGTCCGGACCTCTATGAAAAACTGTTTTTT
CDR3: CASSPDLYEKLFF

V: TRBV20-1
size: many
J: TRBJ2-1
D: TRBD2
DNA: TGCAGTGCTATGAGCGGGAACTACAATGAGCAGTTCTTC
CDR3: CSAMSGNYNEQFF

V: TRBV29-1
size: many
J: TRBJ2-5
D: -
DNA: TGCAGCGTTGAACGGACGGGGGCGGTAAAGACCCAGTACTTC
CDR3: CSVERTGAVKTQYF

V: TRBV9
size: -
J: TRBJ1-1
D: -
DNA: TGTGCCAGCACCCGAACCCAAACCTTGAACACTGAAGCTTTCTTT
CDR3: CASTRTQTLNTEAFF

V: TRBV2
size: many
J: TRBJ1-5
D: -
DNA: TGTGCCAGCAGTGGGCGACGCCCTAGCAATCAGCCCCAGCATTTT
CDR3: CASSGRRPSNQPQHF

V: TRBV5-1
size: -
J: TRBJ1-6
D: -
DNA: TGCGCCAGCAGCCTATTCCCTGGGGGTCGTTCACCCCTCCACTTT
CDR3: CASSLFPGGRSPLHF

V: TRBV5-1
size: -
J: TRBJ2-6
D: -
DNA: TGCGCCGGATCTTACGGGGTGGGCTCTGGGGCCAACGTCCTGACTTTC
CDR3: CAGSYGVGSGANVLTF

V: TRBV9
size: few
J: TRBJ1-3
D: -
DNA: TGTGCCAGCAGCGTAGCGAGAGGTCTCGGAAACACCATATATTTT
CDR3: CASSVARGLGNTIYF

V: TRBV5-1
size: many
J: TRBJ2-1
D: TRBD2
DNA: TGCGCCAGCAGCGCTCGGACTAGCGGGGGACCTTCTGCAGAAAATGAGCAGTTCTTC
CDR3: CASSARTSGGPSAENEQFF

V: TRBV12-3/TRBV12-4
size: many
J: TRBJ2-4
D: -
DNA: TGTGCCAGCAGGGCCGCAGGCGGAGGCATTCAGTACTTC
CDR3: CASRAAGGGIQYF

V: TRBV5-4
size: -
J: TRBJ1-1
D: -
DNA: TGTGCCAGCAGTCGAAGGGGACGATCCGGTGAAGCTTTCTTT
CDR3: CASSRRGRSGEAFF

V: TRBV29-1
size: -
J: TRBJ1-1
D: -
DNA: TGCAGCGCCTTAAGTACCAGAGATTTTGGGAGGATGAACACTGAAGCTTCCTTT
CDR3: CSALSTRDFGRMNTEASF

V: TRBV28
size: many
J: TRBJ2-1
D: -
DNA: TGTGCCAGCACCCCGAGACGCGATGAGCAGTTCTTC
CDR3: CASTPRRDEQFF

V: TRBV4-1
size: -
J: TRBJ2-2
D: TRBD1
DNA: TGCGCCAGCAGCCACCCGGGACAGGGGACGACCGGGGAGCTGTTTTTT
CDR3: CASSHPGQGTTGELFF

V: TRBV6-1
size: few
J: TRBJ2-1
D: -
DNA: TGTGCCAGCAGTCCCCAGGGAGTTATGAGTGAGCAGTTCTTC
CDR3: CASSPQGVMSEQFF

V: TRBV27
size: many
J: TRBJ2-3
D: -
DNA: TGTGCCAGCAGCCGTATTGGCTTGAGCGAACATACGCAGTATTTT
CDR3: CASSRIGLSEHTQYF

V: TRBV24-1
size: many
J: TRBJ2-3
D: -
DNA: TGTGCCACCAGTGAGCCATACCAGGGGGATACGCAGTATTTT
CDR3: CATSEPYQGDTQYF

V: TRBV29-1
size: many
J: TRBJ1-4
D: -
DNA: TGCAGCGTTGCGTTTAGTTCGGGGTTGAGGCAAAAACTGTTTTTT
CDR3: CSVAFSSGLRQKLFF

V: TRBV7-9
size: -
J: TRBJ2-5
D: TRBD2
DNA: TGTGCCGGACTGAAGACTAGCGGGGGGAGAGAGACCCAGTACTTC
CDR3: CAGLKTSGGRETQYF

V: TRBV18
size: few
J: TRBJ2-7
D: TRBD1
DNA: TGTGCCAGCTCACTCTCTCCGTTTGGGGGACAGGGGAACTACGAGCAGTACTTC
CDR3: CASSLSPFGGQGNYEQYF

V: TRBV12-5
size: many
J: TRBJ1-1
D: -
DNA: TGTGCTAGTGGTTTGGTACGGGGGAACACTGAAGCTTTCTTT
CDR3: CASGLVRGNTEAFF

V: TRBV14
size: many
J: TRBJ1-1
D: TRBD1
DNA: TGTGCCAGCATACCATTCATTACAGGGGACACTGAAGCTTTCTTT
CDR3: CASIPFITGDTEAFF

V: TRBV20-1
size: many
J: TRBJ1-4
D: -
DNA: TGCAGTGCTAGGGACGGGGTAAAACTGTTTTTT
CDR3: CSARDGVKLFF

V: TRBV5-1
size: -
J: TRBJ1-1
D: TRBD1
DNA: TGCGCCAGCAGGAGGGACAGCCCCCATGGTGAAGCTTTCTTT
CDR3: CASRRDSPHGEAFF

V: TRBV20-1
size: many
J: TRBJ2-3
D: -
DNA: TGCAGTGGCCGCGGACAGTTATGGAATACGCAGTATTTT
CDR3: CSGRGQLWNTQYF

V: TRBV2
size: many
J: TRBJ1-1
D: -
DNA: TGTGCCGGAACCCATCTGACAGATGAAGCTTTCTTT
CDR3: CAGTHLTDEAFF

V: TRBV18
size: many
J: TRBJ1-5
D: -
DNA: TGTGCCAGCTCACCAACGTTCGGCGTAGATCAGCCCCAGCATTTT
CDR3: CASSPTFGVDQPQHF

V: TRBV6-5
size: many
J: TRBJ1-1
D: TRBD1
DNA: TGTGCCAGCAGTTACTCTCAGGGACAGACGAGGATCGAGATTCGGACTGAAGCTTTCTTT
CDR3: CASSYSQGQTRIEIRTEAFF

V: TRBV9
size: many
J: TRBJ1-1
D: -
DNA: TGTGCCAGCAGTGTATCAATGAACACTGAAGCTTTCTTT
CDR3: CASSVSMNTEAFF

V: TRBV28
size: many
J: TRBJ2-5
D: -
DNA: TGTGCCAGCAGTTTAGACAGGGAGGGAGAGACCCAGTACTTC
CDR3: CASSLDREGETQYF

V: TRBV19
size: -
J: TRBJ1-1
D: -
DNA: TGTGCCAGTAGATCGATATCGGGACATTGGAACACTGAAGCTTTCTTT
CDR3: CASRSISGHWNTEAFF

V: TRBV18
size: -
J: TRBJ1-5
D: -
DNA: TGTGCCAGCTCACCGGAAGGGGGGGATCAGCCCCAGCATTTT
CDR3: CASSPEGGDQPQHF

V: TRBV7-3
size: -
J: TRBJ2-1
D: TRBD2
DNA: TGTGCCAGCAGCTTAACCGGGACTAGCGGAACCTACAATGAGCAGTTCTTC
CDR3: CASSLTGTSGTYNEQFF

V: TRBV7-3
size: many
J: TRBJ2-3
D: -
DNA: TGTGCCAGCAGCTTCGGGATTTCGAGCACAGATACGCAGTATTTT
CDR3: CASSFGISSTDTQYF

V: TRBV30
size: many
J: TRBJ2-3
D: TRBD2
DNA: TGTGCCTGGAGTGTAGGCGGGGGTGGCACAGATACGCAGTATTTT
CDR3: CAWSVGGGGTDTQYF

V: TRBV7-2
size: -
J: TRBJ1-2
D: TRBD1
DNA: TGTGCCAGCAGCGGAGCCCAGGGGGATGGCTACACCTTC
CDR3: CASSGAQGDGYTF

V: TRBV7-2
size: many
J: TRBJ2-7
D: -
DNA: TGTGCCAGCAGCTTACGAGCGGTAACCTACGAGCAGTACTTC
CDR3: CASSLRAVTYEQYF

V: TRBV7-9
size: -
J: TRBJ2-7
D: TRBD2
DNA: TGTGCCAGCAGCTTAGTAAGACCCGCTAGCGGTGCCTCCTACGTGCAGTGCTTC
CDR3: CASSLVRPASGASYVQCF

V: TRBV28
size: -
J: TRBJ1-5
D: -
DNA: TGTGCCAGCAGCACAGGGTCTGAGGGGAATCAGCCCCAGCATTTT
CDR3: CASSTGSEGNQPQHF

V: TRBV5-1
size: many
J: TRBJ2-3
D: TRBD2
DNA: TGCGCCAGCAGCTTGGGACTAGCGGGGCTCGTAGATACGCAGTATTTT
CDR3: CASSLGLAGLVDTQYF

V: TRBV7-9
size: many
J: TRBJ2-3
D: TRBD1
DNA: TGTGCCAGCAGCTTTGGGACAGGGGCTGATACGCAGTATTTT
CDR3: CASSFGTGADTQYF

V: TRBV9
size: few
J: TRBJ2-3
D: -
DNA: TGTGCCAGCAGCGTGCCCGCGGCCGTGGGGACAGATACGCAGTATTTT
CDR3: CASSVPAAVGTDTQYF

V: TRBV2
size: many
J: TRBJ2-5
D: -
DNA: TGTGCCAGCAGTGAAGGGCAGGGCCAAGAGACCCAGTACTTC
CDR3: CASSEGQGQETQYF

V: TRBV2
size: few
J: TRBJ2-1
D: TRBD2
DNA: TGTGCCAGCATGAAGACTAGCGGGGGATTCAATGAGCAGTTCTTC
CDR3: CASMKTSGGFNEQFF

V: TRBV5-1
size: few
J: TRBJ1-6
D: TRBD1
DNA: TGCGCCAGCAGTCGGCAGGGGGACAATGGGAATTCACCCCTCCACTTT
CDR3: CASSRQGDNGNSPLHF

V: TRBV20-1
size: few
J: TRBJ2-1
D: TRBD1
DNA: TGCAGTGCTAGGCCTTACAGGGGGCACTACAATGAGCAGTTCTTC
CDR3: CSARPYRGHYNEQFF

V: TRBV30
size: many
J: TRBJ1-2
D: -
DNA: TGTGCCTGGACCCCAACAGGGAACTATGGCTACACCTTC
CDR3: CAWTPTGNYGYTF

V: TRBV5-1
size: many
J: TRBJ2-3
D: TRBD1
DNA: TGCGCCAGCTGGCTGACAGGGGCGGATACGCAGTATTTT
CDR3: CASWLTGADTQYF

V: TRBV12-3/TRBV12-4
size: many
J: TRBJ1-1
D: -
DNA: TGTGCCAGCATGGTCAGGGGAGGCACTGAAGCTTTCTTT
CDR3: CASMVRGGTEAFF

V: TRBV20-1
size: few
J: TRBJ2-7
D: -
DNA: TGCAGTGCTAGAGTTCCGGGACGTACCGCTGACGAGCAGTACTTC
CDR3: CSARVPGRTADEQYF